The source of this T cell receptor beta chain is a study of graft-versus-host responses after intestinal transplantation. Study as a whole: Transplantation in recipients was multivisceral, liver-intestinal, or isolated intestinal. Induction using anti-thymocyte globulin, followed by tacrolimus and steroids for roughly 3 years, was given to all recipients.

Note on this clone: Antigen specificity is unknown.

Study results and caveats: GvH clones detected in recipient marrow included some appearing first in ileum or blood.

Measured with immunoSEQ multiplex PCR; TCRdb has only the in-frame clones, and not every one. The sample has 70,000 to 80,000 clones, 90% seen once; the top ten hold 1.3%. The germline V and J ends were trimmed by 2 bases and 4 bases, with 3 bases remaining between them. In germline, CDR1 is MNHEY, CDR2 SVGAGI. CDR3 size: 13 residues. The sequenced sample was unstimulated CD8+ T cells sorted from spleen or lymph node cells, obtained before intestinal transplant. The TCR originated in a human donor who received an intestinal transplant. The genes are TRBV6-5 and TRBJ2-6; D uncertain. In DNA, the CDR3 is TGTGCCAGCAGTTACGTAGGGGCCAACGTCCTGACTTTC. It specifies CASSYVGANVLTF.